The clone carrying this TCR beta chain was detected many times. The data belong to a study of neurological immune-mediated disorders. Looked up from germline, CDR1 is SGHKS and CDR2 is YYEKEE (reference sequence). The junction had 8 bases not matched to a gene; V was cut back by 1 base and J by 1 base. The CDR3 has 18 amino acids. Time point meaning: longitudinal time-point 2. 5'RACE with 10-nucleotide random UMIs generated the cDNA. From the 5' RACE reads, TCRdb called clonotypes with MiXCR, one entry per CDR3 protein. The sample yields roughly 98,000 distinct CDR3 sequences, about 13% seen once. Material for sequencing was PBMCs. The chain carries TRBV5-5 and TRBJ2-5, with 12 nucleotides matching TRBD2. This TCR came from a female donor with HTLV-1-associated myelopathy (HAM/TSP). For the CDR3, the DNA is TGTGCCAGCAGCTTGTTGGCTAGCGGGGGGGTACTCCAAGAGACCCAGTACTTC. It is translated as CASSLLASGGVLQETQYF. Supplemented by reference TRBV5-5 and TRBJ2-5, the full variable domain reads DAGVTQSPTHLIKTRGQQVTLRCSPISGHKSVSWYQQVLGQGPQFIFQYYEKEERGRGNFPDRFSARQFPNYSSELNVNALLLGDSALYLCASSLLASGGVLQETQYFGPGTRLLVL.